Listed here are 30 T cell receptor beta chains from one sample, sequenced in a study of cytomegalovirus exposure and HLA in healthy donors. Method: immunoSEQ multiplex PCR; TCRdb's copy keeps in-frame clones and lacks some. The table lists a few hundred thousand clones, over 80% of them singletons. The sample was PBMCs. The receptors stem from a woman in her 30s in good health and CMV-seropositive.

The chain couples TRBV2 to TRBJ2-3; 9 bases match TRBD2. Germline trimming cut 4 bases from V and 0 bases from J; bases unmatched to any gene: 8. CDR1 is SNHLY and CDR2 is FYNNEI in the germline V gene. The length of the CDR3 is 17 residues. CDR3 sequence (DNA): TGTGCCAGCAGTGGATCAGCGGGAGGCATAAGCACAGATACGCAGTATTTT. This codes for CASSGSAGGISTDTQYF. The full variable domain, completed using reference TRBV2 and TRBJ2-3, is EPEVTQTPSHQVTQMGQEVILRCVPISNHLYFYWYRQILGQKVEFLVSFYNNEISEKSEIFDDQFSVERPDGSNFTLKIRSTKLEDSAMYFCASSGSAGGISTDTQYFGPGTRLTVL.

This chain joins TRBV7-6 and TRBJ2-7; D call uncertain. V was trimmed by 5 bases and J by 2 bases, leaving 19 bases between them. The CDR3 is 16 residues long. Germline CDR1 is SGHVS and CDR2 is FNYEAQ. The CDR3 nucleotides are TGTGCCAGCAGCCTAAAGGGCAGTAACATCCCCTACGAGCAGTACTTC. Translation gives CASSLKGSNIPYEQYF.

J is TRBJ2-1 and V is TRBV23-1, with D possibly TRBD2 on 7 matching bases. TRBV23-1 is given ORF status, its function remaining uncertain. The CDR3 totals 17 residues. Trimming stripped 0 bases from V and 2 bases from J, with 14 bases between. CDR3: CASSQSGGLNAYNEQFF. The CDR3 bases are TGCGCCAGCAGTCAATCCGGGGGGCTAAACGCCTACAATGAGCAGTTCTTC.

The chain has TRBV28 and TRBJ2-2; unclear D gene. Trimming pared 2 bases from V and 6 bases from J, leaving 10 bases between. The germline V gene has CDR1 MDHEN and CDR2 SYDVKM. CDR3 length: 14 residues. CDR3 sequence: CASSLPLLAGELFF. The CDR3 nucleotides read TGTGCCAGCAGTTTACCCCTTTTGGCCGGGGAGCTGTTTTTT.

V and J are TRBV5-4 and TRBJ1-2; D is uncertain. Germline loops: CDR1 SGHNT, CDR2 YYREEE (reference sequence). V was cut by 2 bases and J by 1 base, with 18 bases left in between. The CDR3 sequence is 17 residues long. The CDR3 reads CASSFIIPREGNYGYTF. CDR3 nucleotide sequence: TGTGCCAGCAGCTTTATTATCCCTAGGGAGGGTAACTATGGCTACACCTTC. The whole variable domain, filled in from reference TRBV5-4 and TRBJ1-2, reads ETGVTQSPTHLIKTRGQQVTLRCSSQSGHNTVSWYQQALGQGPQFIFQYYREEENGRGNFPPRFSGLQFPNYSSELNVNALELDDSALYLCASSFIIPREGNYGYTFGSGTRLTVV.

The chain combines TRBV6-5 with TRBJ1-2, with unresolved D. CDR1 and CDR2 (germline): MNHEY, SVGAGI. V was shortened by 6 bases and J by 2 bases, with 10 bases between the two germline ends. The CDR3 runs to 13 residues. The CDR3 spells CASSLTVNYGYTF. The CDR3 nucleotides read TGTGCCAGCAGCCTTACAGTCAACTATGGCTACACCTTC.

The V call is TRBV29-1, the J call TRBJ1-2; unclear D gene. V was shortened by 7 bases and J by 5 bases, with 17 bases between the two germline ends. The germline V gene has CDR1 SQVTM and CDR2 ANQGSEA. The CDR3 extends over 13 amino acids. CDR3 protein: CSATDGKVYGYTF. The CDR3 DNA sequence: TGCAGCGCCACGGACGGAAAAGTTTATGGCTACACCTTC.

This clone was picked up a small number of times. The chain combines TRBV4-3 with TRBJ1-2; 9 bases map to TRBD1. This CDR3 contains 14 residues. Germline-derived CDR1 and CDR2 are LGHNA and YSLEER. The V and J ends lost 5 bases and 8 bases, in that order; junction bases with no gene match: 9. The CDR3 coding sequence is TGCGCCAGCAGCGAAGGAGGGACAGGGAGCGGCTACACCTTC. Its translation: CASSEGGTGSGYTF.

V gene TRBV27 combines with J gene TRBJ2-1, with a weak D call TRBD2 (5 bases). Germline CDR1 MNHEY, CDR2 SMNVEV (reference sequence). V was shortened by 0 bases and J by 9 bases, with 18 bases between the two germline ends. The CDR3 runs to 16 residues. The CDR3 coding sequence is TGTGCCAGCAGTTTATCGATTGGGCTGATAAGCGGTGAGCAGTTCTTC. Its protein product is CASSLSIGLISGEQFF.

This clone was counted once. The V call is TRBV29-1, the J call TRBJ1-1, with D perhaps TRBD1 (5 bases). The CDR3 is 14 residues long. Between the trimmed V and J ends, which lost 2 bases and 2 bases, there was a span of 12 bases. The germline gives CDR1 SQVTM, CDR2 ANQGSEA. CDR3 in amino acids: CSVEYGTYNTEAFF. The CDR3 DNA is TGCAGCGTTGAATATGGGACTTACAACACTGAAGCTTTCTTT.

J is TRBJ2-1 and V is TRBV30, with a tentative D call TRBD1 (5 bases). V gave up 4 bases and J gave up 9 bases, with 19 bases separating them. The CDR3 extends over 14 amino acids. The V gene's germline CDR1 is GTSNPN and CDR2 SVGIG (reference sequence). Here the CDR3 reads CAWTPPQGVGEQFF. The CDR3 DNA follows: TGTGCCTGGACCCCCCCCCAGGGCGTCGGTGAGCAGTTCTTC.

The CDR3 sequence is CASSLDGGSNQPQHF. The CDR3 nucleotides read TGTGCCAGCAGCTTAGATGGAGGGAGCAATCAGCCCCAGCATTTT. The J gene is TRBJ1-5, the V gene TRBV11-2; D gene uncertain. Germline V lookup: CDR1 SGHAT, CDR2 FQNNGV. The ends were cut back, 0 bases at V and 1 base at J, with 7 bases in the middle. The CDR3 is 15 residues long.

This chain joins TRBV6-5 and TRBJ2-1; a weak D match, TRBD2 (6 bases). Deletions cut 6 bases from V and 4 bases from J, with 16 bases between. The CDR3 spans 15 residues. The germline V gene encodes CDR1 MNHEY and CDR2 SVGAGI. CDR3 amino acids: CASRLASGEYNEQFF. The CDR3 DNA follows: TGTGCCAGCAGGCTAGCGAGTGGGGAATACAATGAGCAGTTCTTC.

This chain links TRBV27 with TRBJ2-1; 11 nucleotides align to TRBD2. V lost 10 bases and J lost 5; bases outside the gene matches: 22. The CDR3 has 19 amino acids. Per the germline V gene, CDR1 is MNHEY and CDR2 is SMNVEV (reference sequence). The CDR3 is CAILQGMVAGGPFNNEQFF. Written as DNA, the CDR3 is TGTGCCATTCTCCAAGGGATGGTAGCGGGAGGGCCTTTTAACAATGAGCAGTTCTTC.

Points on this clone: The junction differs from germline at one of its ends, possibly a read error. The chain carries TRBV7-7 and TRBJ2-7; 7 positions agree with TRBD1. Germline assignment: CDR1 SSHAT and CDR2 FNYEAQ (reference sequence). This CDR3 is 14 amino acids long. CDR3 sequence reads: CASSLKDRPYEQYF. The CDR3 nucleotides read TGTGCTAGCAGCTTAAAGGACAGGCCCTACGAGCAGTACTTC.

Remarks on this clone: The same CDR3 is also encoded by other DNA sequences in this sample. V is TRBV5-1 and J is TRBJ2-1; D ambiguous. This CDR3 is built from 14 residues. Germline CDR1 reads SGHRS; CDR2 reads YFSETQ. V lost 2 bases to trimming and J lost 4 bases, with 10 bases between them. The CDR3 bases are TGCGCCAGCAGCTTAGGACCATCATACAATGAGCAGTTCTTC. Translating it yields CASSLGPSYNEQFF.

This chain joins TRBV20-1 and TRBJ2-1; no reliable D call. V was shortened by 5 bases and J by 8 bases, with 10 bases between the two germline ends. The CDR3 length is 11 residues. Germline lookup yields CDR1 DFQATT and CDR2 SNEGSKA (reference sequence). The CDR3 spells CSAPQNYEQFF. The CDR3 DNA follows: TGCAGTGCTCCCCAGAACTATGAGCAGTTCTTC.

The chain couples TRBV7-9 to TRBJ1-1; 9 bases are a match to TRBD1. Germline V gene sequence: CDR1 SEHNR, CDR2 FQNEAQ (reference sequence). This CDR3 has 16 amino acids. Unmatched junction bases numbered 8, after V lost 5 bases and J lost 1 base. For the CDR3, the DNA is TGTGCCAGCAGCCTGTTAGGACAGGGGACGAACACTGAAGCTTTCTTT. Translation: CASSLLGQGTNTEAFF.

In this sample, this clone turned up once. CDR3 DNA sequence: TGTGCCAGCAGTCGGACAGCGAACACTGAAGCTTTCTTT. Residues: CASSRTANTEAFF. The chain recombines TRBV25-1 with TRBJ1-1; D may be TRBD1 (6 bases). The V gene's germline CDR1 is MGHDK and CDR2 SYGVNS. The CDR3 spans 13 residues. V was trimmed by 5 bases and J by 1 base, leaving 8 bases between them.

J is TRBJ2-7 and V is TRBV7-8; D gene ambiguous. Trimming left V 1 base short and J 3 bases short, with 4 bases between. The CDR3 is made up of 12 amino acids. Germline V gene sequence: CDR1 SGHVS, CDR2 FQNEAQ. For the CDR3, the DNA is TGTGCCAGCAGCTTAGTAGACTACGAGCAGTACTTC. It specifies CASSLVDYEQYF.

The CDR3 DNA is TGTGCCAGCAGCTTCGCTAGCGTGGGCACAGATACGCAGTATTTT. Translated: CASSFASVGTDTQYF. V and J are TRBV5-8 and TRBJ2-3; maybe TRBD2 (6 bases). Germline values: CDR1 SGHTS, CDR2 YDEGEE. There are 15 residues in the CDR3. Trimming shortened V by 2 bases and J by 1 base, and 11 bases separated the two germline ends.

The genes are TRBV21-1 and TRBJ2-7; TRBD1 reflects the table's D call only, with no check against the DNA. TRBV21-1 counts as a pseudogene. There are 14 residues in the CDR3. The chain's CDR3 is CASSPDRYSYEQYF. DNA of the CDR3: TGTGCCAGCAGCCCAGACAGGTACTCCTACGAGCAGTACTTC.

On this clone: Other DNA sequences in this sample translate to the same CDR3. Here the CDR3 reads CASSFGVGEQFF. CDR3 coding DNA: TGTGCCAGCAGCTTTGGGGTTGGCGAGCAGTTCTTC. The chain has TRBV7-9 and TRBJ2-1, with D unresolved. Germline assignment: CDR1 SEHNR and CDR2 FQNEAQ (reference sequence). Trimming left V 3 bases short and J 10 bases short, with 10 bases between. The CDR3 covers 12 residues.

This sequence joins TRBV27 and TRBJ2-2; no reliable D call. The germline V and J ends were trimmed by 6 bases and 3 bases, with 11 bases remaining between them. The CDR3 is made up of 14 amino acids. CDR1 MNHEY and CDR2 SMNVEV come from the germline V gene (reference sequence). The CDR3 coding sequence is TGTGCCAGCAGCACGCACGTGGACACCGGGGAGCTGTTTTTT. Amino acid sequence: CASSTHVDTGELFF.

The chain uses TRBV29-1 and TRBJ2-6; D may be TRBD1 (5 bases). V lost 2 bases to trimming and J lost 0 bases, with 20 bases between them. This CDR3 is built from 19 residues. The germline V gene encodes CDR1 SQVTM and CDR2 ANQGSEA. The CDR3 DNA follows: TGCAGCGTTGAATCAAAAAGGGGCAGTCCCGACTCTGGGGCCAACGTCCTGACTTTC. As protein: CSVESKRGSPDSGANVLTF.

The J gene is TRBJ1-2, the V gene TRBV6-5, with D uncertain. The CDR3 is 12 residues long. In germline, CDR1 is MNHEY, CDR2 SVGAGI. Trimming removed 8 bases at V and 1 base at J, with 8 bases between. The DNA for the CDR3 is TGTGCCAGCCAGACAAATAACTATGGCTACACCTTC. This translates into CASQTNNYGYTF.

The CDR3 DNA sequence: TGTGCCAGCAGTAAATCGACTAGATACAATGAGCAGTTCTTC. It yields the protein CASSKSTRYNEQFF. The rearrangement uses TRBV6-5 and TRBJ2-1; D may be TRBD2 (6 bases). Trimming took 5 bases from V and 4 from J, leaving 12 bases between them. The CDR3 contains 14 residues. Germline CDR1 MNHEY, CDR2 SVGAGI.

The chain uses TRBV30 and TRBJ1-5; maybe TRBD1 (6 bases). Looked up from germline, CDR1 is GTSNPN and CDR2 is SVGIG (reference sequence). This CDR3 has 13 amino acids. The V end was cut by 1 base, the J end by 5 bases, with 9 bases between. In nucleotides, the CDR3 is TGTGCCTGGAGTGACAGGGTCGATCAGCCCCAGCATTTT. It encodes CAWSDRVDQPQHF.

The chain combines TRBV7-9 with TRBJ2-7, with D perhaps TRBD1 (7 bases). The germline V and J ends were trimmed by 6 bases and 2 bases, with 23 bases remaining between them. Germline V gene data show CDR1 as SEHNR and CDR2 as FQNEAQ (reference sequence). This CDR3 is 17 amino acids long. The CDR3 loop reads CASRNPDGGTDTYEQYF. CDR3 DNA sequence: TGTGCCAGCAGGAATCCGGACGGCGGGACAGATACCTACGAGCAGTACTTC.

This clone was observed a few times. The chain carries TRBV10-3 and TRBJ2-2; 12 bases are a match to TRBD2. J was trimmed by 6 bases and V by 6 bases; bases with no gene match: 5. Germline CDR1 and CDR2: ENHRY and SYGVKD. This CDR3 is 15 amino acids long. CDR3 loop: CAISPTSGSSGELFF. The CDR3 DNA sequence: TGTGCCATCAGCCCGACTAGCGGGAGCTCCGGGGAGCTGTTTTTT.